The 15 T cell receptor beta chains reported below all come from one sample, sequenced in a study of beta chain features in type 1 diabetes. Sequencing targeted expressed TCRB transcripts, as all isolated RNA had been reverse transcribed. Profiling relied on immunoSEQ multiplex PCR, and the TCRdb table lists in-frame clones only, not all of them. This table has 120,000 to 150,000 clones, 6.9% appearing once. The sequenced sample was central memory CD4+ T cells from blood. The receptors come from a woman aged 30 to 39 in good health.

This sequence joins TRBV7-9 and TRBJ2-5; D is possibly TRBD1 (5 bases). The J call may be faulty, since TRBJ2-7 better matches the DNA end. Germline lookup yields CDR1 SEHNR and CDR2 FQNEAQ (reference sequence). CDR3 length: 13 residues. The CDR3 nucleotides are TGTGCCAGCAGCTTACGACAGTCCTACGAGCAGTACTTC. It yields the protein CASSLRQSYEQYF.

This sequence joins TRBV9 and TRBJ1-2; 8 positions match TRBD1. Germline V gene sequence: CDR1 SGDLS, CDR2 YYNGEE. Trimming took 2 bases from V and 0 from J; bases not matched to a gene: 15. CDR3 length: 19 residues. CDR3 region: CASSVGGQGRVIPNYGYTF. DNA for the CDR3: TGTGCCAGCAGCGTGGGTGGACAGGGTAGGGTTATCCCTAACTATGGCTACACCTTC.

V gene TRBV30 combines with J gene TRBJ2-7, with a possible D match to TRBD1 (5 bases). Germline assignment: CDR1 GTSNPN and CDR2 SVGIG (reference sequence). The CDR3 has 11 residues. Trimming stripped 5 bases from V and 3 bases from J, with 8 bases between. The CDR3 bases are TGTGCCTGGGACAGAAACTACGAGCAGTACTTC. Its protein is CAWDRNYEQYF. The variable domain in full, completed from reference TRBV30 and TRBJ2-7, reads SQTIHQWPATLVQPVGSPLSLECTVEGTSNPNLYWYRQAAGRGLQLLFYSVGIGQISSEVPQNLSASRPQDRQFILSSKKLLLSDSGFYLCAWDRNYEQYFGPGTRLTVT.

The chain recombines TRBV7-8 with TRBJ2-7; tentative D call: TRBD2 (6 bases). With 6 bases removed from V and 5 bases from J, the gap between germline ends came to 20 bases. Germline CDR1 reads SGHVS; CDR2 reads FQNEAQ. There are 15 residues in the CDR3. This chain's CDR3 is CASSLGGSSGDEQYF. In nucleotides, the CDR3 is TGTGCCAGCAGTCTCGGCGGGTCTTCGGGGGACGAGCAGTACTTC.

This clone has more than one count but fewer than ten. The rearrangement links TRBV7-2 to TRBJ2-3, with 13 bases fitting TRBD2. With 6 bases clipped from V and 1 base from J, the junction kept 1 base outside the gene matches. Germline assignment: CDR1 SGHTA and CDR2 FQGNSA. The CDR3 consists of 15 residues. The CDR3 region has the DNA TGTGCCAGCAGGGGACTAGCGGGACGCACAGATACGCAGTATTTT. It yields the protein CASRGLAGRTDTQYF.

The table lists this clone with many counts. The chain is built from TRBV7-9 and TRBJ2-2; a weak D match, TRBD2 (5 bases). CDR1 and CDR2 from the germline V gene are SEHNR and FQNEAQ (reference sequence). The CDR3 has 18 residues. The germline V and J ends were trimmed by 1 base and 5 bases, with 20 bases remaining between them. The CDR3 loop is CASSLGSATRRGTGELFF. Written as DNA, the CDR3 is TGTGCCAGCAGCTTAGGATCTGCGACTCGACGCGGGACCGGGGAGCTGTTTTTT.

This clone showed up just a few times. The rearrangement uses TRBV29-1 and TRBJ2-4; D call uncertain. The length of the CDR3 is 14 residues. Trimming removed 3 bases from V and 1 base from J, with 10 bases in between. The V gene's germline CDR1 is SQVTM and CDR2 ANQGSEA. This CDR3 reads CSVEGVRAKNIQYF. CDR3 nucleotide sequence: TGCAGCGTTGAGGGCGTCCGGGCCAAAAACATTCAGTACTTC.

This clone occurred many times. J is TRBJ2-7 and V is TRBV25-1; D gene uncertain. With 2 bases removed from V and 3 bases from J, the gap between germline ends came to 5 bases. The CDR3 length is 12 residues. Germline V gene sequence: CDR1 MGHDK, CDR2 SYGVNS. CDR3 loop: CASSEEDYEQYF. The CDR3 DNA follows: TGTGCCAGCAGTGAAGAGGACTACGAGCAGTACTTC.

This clone occurred a few times. The chain recombines TRBV7-9 with TRBJ2-7, with TRBD2 matching over 11 bases. The CDR3 has 15 amino acids. The J segment lost 5 bases and the V segment lost 1 base, leaving 4 bases of the junction unmatched. Germline V gives CDR1 SEHNR, CDR2 FQNEAQ (reference sequence). The CDR3 is CASSLVTSGRNEQYF. Here the CDR3 DNA reads TGTGCCAGCAGCTTAGTAACTAGCGGGAGAAACGAGCAGTACTTC.

This clone was seen a few times. The V call is TRBV2, the J call TRBJ2-1, with TRBD1 matching over 7 bases. CDR3 length: 13 amino acids. J was trimmed by 9 bases and V by 10 bases; bases with no gene match: 12. The germline V gene encodes CDR1 SNHLY and CDR2 FYNNEI. CDR3 DNA: TGTGCCATCGCGACAGGGTCCGCCGGTGAGCAGTTCTTC. Protein: CAIATGSAGEQFF. The full variable domain, with the rest looked up from reference TRBV2 and TRBJ2-1, is EPEVTQTPSHQVTQMGQEVILRCVPISNHLYFYWYRQILGQKVEFLVSFYNNEISEKSEIFDDQFSVERPDGSNFTLKIRSTKLEDSAMYFCAIATGSAGEQFFGPGTRLTVL.

This clone has more than one count but fewer than ten. CDR3 sequence (DNA): TGCGCCAGCAGCTTGGAGGGCAGGGGGAGGTTTGACGAGCAGTACTTC. It encodes CASSLEGRGRFDEQYF. The gene calls are TRBV5-1 and TRBJ2-7; D is perhaps TRBD1 (7 bases). The CDR3 totals 16 residues. The V gene lost 0 bases and the J gene lost 5 bases, with 18 bases spanning the gap. CDR1 and CDR2 (germline): SGHRS, YFSETQ.

The rearrangement links TRBV5-1 to TRBJ2-3; D may be TRBD2 (5 bases). Trimming left V 3 bases short and J 3 bases short, with 11 bases between. Germline loops: CDR1 SGHRS, CDR2 YFSETQ. The CDR3 extends over 14 amino acids. The CDR3 DNA follows: TGCGCCAGCAGCTCCGGAGGCAGTACAGATACGCAGTATTTT. Residues: CASSSGGSTDTQYF.

A remark on this clone: The sample carries other DNA sequences with the same CDR3. The chain carries TRBV7-2 and TRBJ2-5, with D unresolved. V was clipped by 3 bases and J by 5 bases, with 7 bases between them. The CDR3 covers 12 residues. Germline CDR1 SGHTA, CDR2 FQGNSA. This CDR3 is CASSFGLETQYF. The CDR3 bases are TGTGCCAGCAGCTTCGGTCTGGAGACCCAGTACTTC.

This clone has at least ten counts. The V and J genes are TRBV7-3 and TRBJ2-3; TRBD2 aligns across 7 bases. Per the germline V gene, CDR1 is SGHTA and CDR2 is FQGTGA. This CDR3 is 16 amino acids long. J gave up 2 bases and V 1 base, and 6 bases lay outside the gene matches. The CDR3 reads CASSLNGGTTTDTQYF. The CDR3 nucleotides read TGTGCCAGCAGCTTAAACGGGGGGACTACCACAGATACGCAGTATTTT.

The sample holds a few counts of this clone. The chain combines TRBV7-9 with TRBJ2-2, with 10 positions matching TRBD1. Trimming took 5 bases from V and 4 from J; bases not matched to a gene: 4. CDR1 is SEHNR, CDR2 FQNEAQ, per germline (reference sequence). The length of the CDR3 is 15 residues. CDR3 residues: CASSTGQGGTGELFF. CDR3 in DNA: TGTGCCAGCAGCACCGGACAGGGGGGCACCGGGGAGCTGTTTTTT.